The 20 T cell receptor beta chains reported below all come from one sample, sequenced in a study of blood T cells in healthy people across ages. With a J-beta primer mix and a sample-barcoded 5' primer, a second PCR ran about 6 to 11 cycles. TCRdb itself ran the 5' RACE reads through MiXCR, one entry per CDR3 protein. The sample contains 1.5 million to 2 million distinct CDR3 sequences, 28% of which appear only once. Sequenced input: blood. The source of these receptors is a woman aged 25 to 39 in good health.

V is TRBV6-5 and J is TRBJ1-3, with D hard to call. Looked up from germline, CDR1 is MNHEY and CDR2 is SVGAGI. This CDR3 contains 13 residues. Trimming cost V 6 bases and J 4 bases, with 10 bases left between them. The CDR3 here is CASRRGLGNTIYF. In nucleotides, the CDR3 is TGTGCCAGCAGAAGAGGGTTGGGAAACACCATATATTTT.

This clonotype was seen only a few times. The V gene is TRBV18, the J gene TRBJ1-2, with 7 nucleotides matching TRBD1. V gave up 4 bases and J gave up 6 bases; unmatched junction bases: 11. CDR1 and CDR2 from the germline V gene are KGHSH and LQKENI. The CDR3 consists of 15 residues. The CDR3: CASSLTDRDQNGYTF. For the CDR3, the DNA is TGTGCCAGCTCACTCACCGACAGGGACCAAAATGGCTACACCTTC.

This clonotype was picked up many times. One end of the junction does not line up with germline, which may come from a read error. The rearrangement joins TRBV5-1 to TRBJ2-7, with 7 bases that match TRBD1. From germline, CDR1 is SGHRS and CDR2 YFSETQ. This CDR3 has 14 amino acids. CDR3 coding DNA: TGTGCCAGCAGTTTTGGGACAGCCTCCTACGAGCAGTACTTC. Its protein product is CASSFGTASYEQYF.

This clonotype occurred many times. The rearrangement joins TRBV28 to TRBJ1-2; TRBD1 is a possible D gene (5 bases). Germline CDR1 and CDR2: MDHEN and SYDVKM. The CDR3 contains 12 residues. Trimming took 10 bases from V and 4 from J, leaving 13 bases between them. The CDR3 loop reads CATRDYRYGYTF. In DNA, the CDR3 is TGTGCCACCCGGGACTATCGCTATGGCTACACCTTC.

Concerning this clonotype itself: This may be a read error: a much more frequent sequence differs by one nucleotide. CDR3 DNA sequence: TGTGCCAGCAGAGACCCGCAGGTGGCCAACGTCCTGACTTTC. It yields the protein CASRDPQVANVLTF. The rearrangement joins TRBV25-1 to TRBJ2-6; no clear D. The CDR3 length is 14 residues. CDR1 and CDR2 from the germline V gene are MGHDK and SYGVNS. Trimming took off 6 bases at V and 6 bases at J, with 12 bases between the two ends.

The chain couples TRBV25-1 to TRBJ1-1; maybe TRBD1 (6 bases). This CDR3 is 15 amino acids long. V was shortened by 3 bases and J by 1 base, with 12 bases between the two germline ends. Per the germline V gene, CDR1 is MGHDK and CDR2 is SYGVNS. The CDR3 protein is CASSDPTQGNTEAFF. DNA of the CDR3: TGTGCCAGCAGTGACCCCACACAGGGGAACACTGAAGCTTTCTTT.

V gene TRBV6-6 combines with J gene TRBJ1-5; D call uncertain. V was clipped by 5 bases and J by 0 bases, with 11 bases between them. In germline, CDR1 is MNHNY, CDR2 SVGAGI (reference sequence). The CDR3 covers 15 residues. This CDR3 reads CASSPTKYSNQPQHF. The CDR3 DNA is TGTGCCAGCAGTCCTACAAAATATAGCAATCAGCCCCAGCATTTT.

There are a few counts of this clonotype. The V and J genes are TRBV10-3 and TRBJ1-2; D not certain. Trimming removed 2 bases from V and 8 bases from J, with 12 bases in between. Germline lookup yields CDR1 ENHRY and CDR2 SYGVKD. CDR3 length: 13 residues. The DNA for the CDR3 is TGTGCCATCAGTGAGGAAGAGTTCGGCGGCTACACCTTC. This gives the protein CAISEEEFGGYTF.

This rearrangement joins TRBV30 to TRBJ1-1; 7 positions match TRBD1. The germline V gene has CDR1 GTSNPN and CDR2 SVGIG (reference sequence). This CDR3 contains 17 residues. J lost 1 base, V lost 2 bases, and 13 bases had no gene match. In nucleotides, the CDR3 is TGTGCCTGGAGTCCCTCAAGGGGGCGAAGGGGGAACACTGAAGCTTTCTTT. Amino acid sequence: CAWSPSRGRRGNTEAFF.

Note on this clonotype: A read error may produce the germline difference seen at one junction end. This CDR3 reads CSARDPDTNRPQHF. DNA for the CDR3: TGCAGTGCTAGAGATCCGGACACCAATCGGCCCCAGCATTTT. The chain recombines TRBV20-1 with TRBJ1-5; D is possibly TRBD1 (5 bases). The CDR3 covers 14 residues. CDR1 and CDR2 from the germline V gene are DFQATT and SNEGSKA (reference sequence).

This clonotype occurred many times. This sequence joins TRBV12-3 or TRBV12-4 and TRBJ1-2, with D unclear. V shed 5 bases and J shed 2 bases, with 9 bases lying between them. The length of the CDR3 is 13 residues. The CDR3 sequence: CASSLYSNYGYTF. The CDR3 coding sequence is TGTGCCAGCAGTCTATACAGCAACTATGGCTACACCTTC.

The gene calls are TRBV5-1 and TRBJ2-1, with 8 bases identical to TRBD1. J was trimmed by 0 bases and V by 4 bases; bases with no gene match: 3. The V gene's germline CDR1 is SGHRS and CDR2 YFSETQ. This CDR3 region has 15 residues. The chain's CDR3 is CASSKGQDSYNEQFF. CDR3 nucleotide sequence: TGCGCCAGCAGCAAGGGACAGGACTCCTACAATGAGCAGTTCTTC.

This chain uses TRBV28 with TRBJ2-2; D is unclear. The CDR3 contains 13 residues. The V end lost 4 bases, the J end lost 3 bases, and 6 bases lay between the germline ends. Germline CDR1 reads MDHEN; CDR2 reads SYDVKM. CDR3 sequence: CASSYSHTGELFF. The DNA of the CDR3 is TGTGCCAGCAGTTACAGCCACACCGGGGAGCTGTTTTTT.

This chain links TRBV5-6 with TRBJ1-5; D might be TRBD1 (6 bases). This CDR3 region has 17 residues. Germline CDR1 is SGHDT and CDR2 is YYEEEE. Between the trimmed V and J ends, which lost 4 bases and 5 bases, there was a span of 22 bases. The CDR3 DNA reads TGTGCCAGCAGCGGGGGGGACTACAGGGATAAAGATCAGCCCCAGCATTTT. This encodes CASSGGDYRDKDQPQHF.

This clonotype occurred a few times. The chain uses TRBV10-3 and TRBJ2-1; 7 nucleotides line up with TRBD2. Germline loops: CDR1 ENHRY, CDR2 SYGVKD. This CDR3 contains 17 residues. J was trimmed by 5 bases and V by 4 bases; bases with no gene match: 14. The CDR3 reads CAISGSFRGLGNNEQFF. CDR3 DNA: TGTGCCATCAGTGGCTCCTTTAGAGGACTAGGGAACAATGAGCAGTTCTTC.

The rearrangement joins TRBV19 to TRBJ2-1; TRBD2 matches at 10 bases. The germline gives CDR1 LNHDA, CDR2 SQIVND (reference sequence). CDR3 size: 16 residues. J was trimmed by 6 bases and V by 7 bases; bases with no gene match: 12. Here the CDR3 reads CASMGRASGSGNEQFF. The CDR3 region has the DNA TGTGCCAGTATGGGGAGGGCTAGCGGGAGCGGCAATGAGCAGTTCTTC.

Concerning this clonotype: A much larger clone differs from this one at a single base, so this may be a read error. This rearrangement joins TRBV4-1 to TRBJ2-7; the match to TRBD1 covers 8 bases. The CDR3 is 13 amino acids. After removal of 6 bases from V and 9 bases from J, the junction contained 10 bases not matched to a gene. Germline CDR1 reads MGHRA; CDR2 reads YSYEKL. The CDR3 loop is CASRDREANVQYF. The DNA of the CDR3 is TGCGCCAGCAGGGACAGGGAAGCAAACGTGCAGTACTTC.

V gene TRBV18 combines with J gene TRBJ1-2, with 8 bases lining up with TRBD1. This CDR3 comprises 13 residues. The germline V gene has CDR1 KGHSH and CDR2 LQKENI. The junction had 4 bases not matched to a gene; V was cut back by 2 bases and J by 8 bases. The CDR3 nucleotides are TGTGCCAGCTCACCAAAACAGGGGGACGGCTACACCTTC. Protein sequence: CASSPKQGDGYTF.

The chain carries TRBV11-2 and TRBJ2-7; 7 bases are shared with TRBD1. The germline gives CDR1 SGHAT, CDR2 FQNNGV. CDR3 length: 17 residues. V trimming: 4 bases; J trimming: 7 bases; junction bases outside the gene matches: 19. CDR3 sequence (DNA): TGTGCCAGCAGCTCATCAGGGGGTGCAGCAACGTTGGAGGAGCAGTACTTC. This translates into CASSSSGGAATLEEQYF.

This clonotype was seen a handful of times. The CDR3 reads CASSVGDRRQETQYF. As DNA, the CDR3 is TGTGCCAGCAGCGTGGGGGACAGAAGGCAAGAGACCCAGTACTTC. This chain links TRBV9 with TRBJ2-5; 7 positions match TRBD1. V trimming: 2 bases; J trimming: 2 bases; junction bases outside the gene matches: 6. The CDR3 extends over 15 amino acids. Germline lookup yields CDR1 SGDLS and CDR2 YYNGEE.